The rows below give T cell receptor beta chains drawn from one sample of a study of blood T cell repertoires in COVID-19. Produced via immunoSEQ multiplex PCR; TCRdb's table is partial and in-frame only. Seen here are hundreds of thousands of clones, around 87% observed once, and the top ten hold approximately 1.7%. What was sequenced was PBMCs or T cells enriched from blood (not recorded which). Receptor source: a woman aged 45-65 years who had recovered from COVID-19. The CDR3 runs from the conserved cysteine through the conserved F or W. Fields, in order: clone size, D gene, CDR3 length, J gene, V gene, CDR3 protein, CDR3 DNA. The D gene is left open where the match is weak. Size values are once, few and many counts, or a class for expanded clones, and some rows have none.

size: -; D: TRBD1; length: 15; J: TRBJ2-7; V: TRBV16; CDR3: CASSQTRQGSDEQYF; DNA: TGTGCCAGCAGCCAAACCAGACAGGGGTCTGACGAGCAGTACTTC
size: -; D: -; length: 15; J: TRBJ2-7; V: TRBV6-2/TRBV6-3; CDR3: CASSYPNKPPYEQYF; DNA: TGTGCCAGCAGTTACCCCAATAAGCCTCCCTACGAGCAGTACTTC
size: -; D: -; length: 15; J: TRBJ2-2; V: TRBV24-1; CDR3: CATSDQGTNTGELFF; DNA: TGTGCCACCAGTGACCAGGGGACGAACACCGGGGAGCTGTTTTTT
size: -; D: TRBD2; length: 19; J: TRBJ2-3; V: TRBV28; CDR3: CASSSISPLTSGSTDTQYF; DNA: TGTGCCAGCAGTTCTATCTCCCCTTTGACTAGCGGGAGCACAGATACGCAGTATTTT
size: -; D: -; length: 14; J: TRBJ2-1; V: TRBV7-3; CDR3: CASSLSRSYNEQFF; DNA: TGTGCCAGCAGCTTGAGTCGATCCTACAATGAGCAGTTCTTC
size: -; D: -; length: 15; J: TRBJ2-4; V: TRBV9; CDR3: CASSPEDFTENIQYF; DNA: TGTGCCAGCAGCCCAGAAGACTTCACCGAAAACATTCAGTACTTC
size: -; D: -; length: 15; J: TRBJ2-4; V: TRBV7-9; CDR3: CASSPTSLAKNIQYF; DNA: TGTGCCAGCAGCCCCACATCTCTAGCCAAAAACATTCAGTACTTC
size: once; D: TRBD1; length: 12; J: TRBJ1-5; V: TRBV2; CDR3: CASNRGNQPQHF; DNA: TGTGCCAGCAACAGGGGAAATCAGCCCCAGCATTTT
size: -; D: -; length: 14; J: TRBJ2-2; V: TRBV13; CDR3: CASRWTGDTGELFF; DNA: TGTGCCAGCAGGTGGACGGGAGACACCGGGGAGCTGTTTTTT
size: -; D: -; length: 13; J: TRBJ2-7; V: TRBV12-3/TRBV12-4; CDR3: CASSLNSPYEQYF; DNA: TGTGCCAGCAGTTTAAATAGTCCCTACGAGCAGTACTTC
size: -; D: -; length: 15; J: TRBJ1-5; V: TRBV7-8; CDR3: CASSLDWQGWQPQHF; DNA: TGTGCCAGCAGCTTAGATTGGCAGGGGTGGCAGCCCCAGCATTTT
size: -; D: TRBD2; length: 15; J: TRBJ2-1; V: TRBV28; CDR3: CASSFLLAGLDEQFF; DNA: TGTGCCAGCAGTTTCTTGCTAGCGGGACTCGATGAGCAGTTCTTC
size: few; D: -; length: 13; J: TRBJ1-1; V: TRBV28; CDR3: CASSWGTGLEAFF; DNA: TGTGCCAGCAGTTGGGGGACGGGACTTGAAGCTTTCTTT
size: -; D: TRBD2; length: 15; J: TRBJ2-7; V: TRBV5-1; CDR3: CASRQLLAGGYEQYF; DNA: TGCGCCAGCAGACAACTACTAGCGGGAGGGTACGAGCAGTACTTC
size: -; D: -; length: 12; J: TRBJ1-4; V: TRBV30; CDR3: CAWTGFGEKLFF; DNA: TGTGCCTGGACAGGGTTCGGAGAAAAACTGTTTTTT
size: -; D: -; length: 14; J: TRBJ1-4; V: TRBV2; CDR3: CASSEWAGGEKLFF; DNA: TGTGCCAGCAGTGAATGGGCTGGTGGTGAAAAACTGTTTTTT
size: -; D: -; length: 13; J: TRBJ2-7; V: TRBV6-1; CDR3: CASSDIGAYEQYF; DNA: TGTGCCAGCAGTGATATAGGGGCCTACGAGCAGTACTTC
size: once; D: -; length: 14; J: TRBJ2-3; V: TRBV6-5; CDR3: CASRIGGVTDTQYF; DNA: TGTGCCAGCCGTATCGGAGGAGTCACAGATACGCAGTATTTT
size: once; D: -; length: 14; J: TRBJ1-4; V: TRBV11-1; CDR3: CASSPDGANEKLFF; DNA: TGTGCCAGCAGCCCCGACGGGGCTAATGAAAAACTGTTTTTT
size: -; D: TRBD1; length: 16; J: TRBJ1-6; V: TRBV28; CDR3: CASSPQTGRYYSPLHF; DNA: TGTGCCAGCAGTCCCCAGACAGGGAGGTATTATTCACCCCTCCACTTT
size: once; D: -; length: 14; J: TRBJ2-7; V: TRBV7-9; CDR3: CASSLGGFSYEQYF; DNA: TGTGCCAGCAGCTTAGGGGGCTTCTCCTACGAGCAGTACTTC
size: -; D: TRBD1; length: 13; J: TRBJ1-4; V: TRBV7-6; CDR3: CASSRGQATKLFF; DNA: TGTGCCAGCAGCCGTGGACAGGCTACTAAACTGTTTTTT
size: -; D: -; length: 16; J: TRBJ2-1; V: TRBV5-1; CDR3: CASSPVHPGGFNEQFF; DNA: TGCGCCAGCAGCCCGGTACACCCTGGGGGGTTCAATGAGCAGTTCTTC
size: -; D: -; length: 16; J: TRBJ2-4; V: TRBV28; CDR3: CASSLQAEIAKNIQYF; DNA: TGTGCCAGCAGTTTACAAGCGGAAATAGCCAAAAACATTCAGTACTTC
size: -; D: TRBD1; length: 15; J: TRBJ1-1; V: TRBV5-8; CDR3: CASSLLTGVVTEAFF; DNA: TGTGCCAGCAGCCTACTGACAGGGGTGGTCACTGAAGCTTTCTTT
size: -; D: TRBD1; length: 17; J: TRBJ1-6; V: TRBV4-1; CDR3: CASSRQGPGQLMSPLHF; DNA: TGCGCCAGCAGCCGCCAAGGACCGGGACAGCTTATGTCACCCCTCCACTTT
size: -; D: TRBD1; length: 14; J: TRBJ2-7; V: TRBV28; CDR3: CASSPSGGIYEQYF; DNA: TGTGCCAGCAGCCCATCAGGGGGCATCTACGAGCAGTACTTC
size: -; D: -; length: 13; J: TRBJ2-7; V: TRBV30; CDR3: CAWSVLAGYEQYF; DNA: TGTGCCTGGAGTGTACTAGCTGGGTACGAGCAGTACTTC
size: -; D: TRBD2; length: 15; J: TRBJ2-5; V: TRBV2; CDR3: CASSDRLAGQETQYF; DNA: TGTGCCAGCAGTGATCGACTAGCGGGCCAAGAGACCCAGTACTTC
size: -; D: -; length: 15; J: TRBJ1-1; V: TRBV2; CDR3: CASKKGTTWGAEAFF; DNA: TGTGCCAGCAAAAAGGGTACGACATGGGGGGCTGAAGCTTTCTTT
size: -; D: -; length: 13; J: TRBJ2-7; V: TRBV5-1; CDR3: CASSLAPQYEQYF; DNA: TGCGCCAGCAGCTTGGCTCCCCAGTACGAGCAGTACTTC
size: -; D: -; length: 14; J: TRBJ1-5; V: TRBV2; CDR3: CASSEARESQPQHF; DNA: TGTGCCAGCAGTGAAGCGCGGGAGTCTCAGCCCCAGCATTTT
size: -; D: -; length: 14; J: TRBJ1-1; V: TRBV27; CDR3: CASRWGGWNTEAFF; DNA: TGTGCCAGCAGATGGGGGGGATGGAACACTGAAGCTTTCTTT
size: -; D: TRBD1; length: 14; J: TRBJ1-2; V: TRBV5-1; CDR3: CASSLAGGNYGYTF; DNA: TGCGCCAGCAGCTTGGCAGGGGGCAACTATGGCTACACCTTC
size: -; D: -; length: 16; J: TRBJ1-4; V: TRBV19; CDR3: CASSTYGRGNNEKLFF; DNA: TGTGCCAGTAGTACCTATGGCAGGGGTAATAATGAAAAACTGTTTTTT
size: -; D: -; length: 14; J: TRBJ1-1; V: TRBV10-3; CDR3: CAISESGNGPEAFF; DNA: TGTGCCATCAGTGAGTCCGGGAACGGGCCTGAAGCTTTCTTT
size: -; D: TRBD2; length: 14; J: TRBJ2-5; V: TRBV6-5; CDR3: CASSFSGAQETQYF; DNA: TGTGCCAGCAGCTTTAGCGGGGCCCAAGAGACCCAGTACTTC